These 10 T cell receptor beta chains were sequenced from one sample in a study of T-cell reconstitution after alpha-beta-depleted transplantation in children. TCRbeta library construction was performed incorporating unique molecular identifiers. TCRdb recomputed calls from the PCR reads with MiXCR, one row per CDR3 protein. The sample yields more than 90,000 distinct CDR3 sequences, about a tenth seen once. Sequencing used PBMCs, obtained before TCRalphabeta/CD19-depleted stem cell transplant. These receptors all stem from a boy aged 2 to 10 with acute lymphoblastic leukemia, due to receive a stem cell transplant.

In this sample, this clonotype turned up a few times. Here the CDR3 reads CASSDNSGANVLTF. CDR3 nucleotide sequence: TGTGCCAGCAGCGACAACTCTGGGGCCAACGTCCTGACTTTC. The chain joins TRBV6-1 to TRBJ2-6; D not resolved. The CDR3 contains 14 residues. Trimming left V 6 bases short and J 0 bases short, with 6 bases between. Germline V gene lookup returns CDR1 MNHNS and CDR2 SASEGT.

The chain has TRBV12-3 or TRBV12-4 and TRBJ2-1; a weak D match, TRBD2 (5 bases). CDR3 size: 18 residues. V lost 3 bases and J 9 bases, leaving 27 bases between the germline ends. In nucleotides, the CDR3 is TGTGCCAGCAGTTTGGTGGCCGTTAGGACTGCTCAAAGTAGTGAGCAGTTCTTC. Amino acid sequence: CASSLVAVRTAQSSEQFF.

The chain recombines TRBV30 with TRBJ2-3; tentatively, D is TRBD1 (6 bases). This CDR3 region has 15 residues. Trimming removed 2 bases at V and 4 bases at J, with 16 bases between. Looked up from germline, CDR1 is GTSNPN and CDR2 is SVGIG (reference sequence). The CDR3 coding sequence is TGTGCCTGGAGTATTAAGGGGGTGGAGGCAGATACGCAGTATTTT. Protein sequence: CAWSIKGVEADTQYF. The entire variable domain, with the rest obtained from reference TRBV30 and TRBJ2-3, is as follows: SQTIHQWPATLVQPVGSPLSLECTVEGTSNPNLYWYRQAAGRGLQLLFYSVGIGQISSEVPQNLSASRPQDRQFILSSKKLLLSDSGFYLCAWSIKGVEADTQYFGPGTRLTVL.

CDR3 DNA: TGTGCCAGCAGGAGCAAGGGGGGTGCAACTAATGAAAAACTGTTTTTT. Its protein product is CASRSKGGATNEKLFF. The chain combines TRBV7-8 with TRBJ1-4; a possible D gene is TRBD1 (6 bases). CDR1 and CDR2 (germline): SGHVS, FQNEAQ. Trimming pared 6 bases from V and 0 bases from J, leaving 14 bases between. This CDR3 region has 16 residues.

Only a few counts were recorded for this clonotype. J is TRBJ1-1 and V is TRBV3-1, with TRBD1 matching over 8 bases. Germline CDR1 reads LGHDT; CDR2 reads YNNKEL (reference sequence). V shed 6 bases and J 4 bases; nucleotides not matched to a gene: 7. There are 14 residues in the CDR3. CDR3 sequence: CASSPGGVRTEAFF. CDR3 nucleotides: TGTGCCAGCAGTCCAGGGGGCGTACGCACTGAAGCTTTCTTT.

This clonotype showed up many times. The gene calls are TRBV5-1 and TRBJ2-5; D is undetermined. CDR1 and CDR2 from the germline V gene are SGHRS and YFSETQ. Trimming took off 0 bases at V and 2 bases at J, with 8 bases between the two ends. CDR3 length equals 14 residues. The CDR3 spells CASSLGRAQETQYF. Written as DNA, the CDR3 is TGCGCCAGCAGCTTGGGACGGGCACAAGAGACCCAGTACTTC.

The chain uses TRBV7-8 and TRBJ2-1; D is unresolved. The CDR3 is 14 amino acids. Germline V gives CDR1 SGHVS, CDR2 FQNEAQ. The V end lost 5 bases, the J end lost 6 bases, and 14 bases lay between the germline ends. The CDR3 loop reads CASSLSSWTNEQFF. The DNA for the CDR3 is TGTGCCAGCAGCCTTAGCTCCTGGACCAATGAGCAGTTCTTC.

The DNA for the CDR3 is TGTGCCAGCAGTTTGTCTGTAAGCACGGGACTAGCGGGCCTGAGCACAGATACGCAGTATTTT. Amino acids: CASSLSVSTGLAGLSTDTQYF. V usage is TRBV27 and J usage is TRBJ2-3; TRBD2 aligns across 12 bases. CDR1 and CDR2 (germline): MNHEY, SMNVEV (reference sequence). With V trimmed by 3 bases and J by 0 bases, 16 bases remained unmatched. There are 21 residues in the CDR3.

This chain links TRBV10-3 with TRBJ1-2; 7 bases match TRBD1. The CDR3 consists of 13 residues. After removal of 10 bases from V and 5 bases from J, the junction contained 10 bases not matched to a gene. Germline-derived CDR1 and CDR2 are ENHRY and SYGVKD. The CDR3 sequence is CATRGTAPYGYTF. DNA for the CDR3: TGTGCCACCAGAGGGACAGCCCCTTATGGCTACACCTTC.

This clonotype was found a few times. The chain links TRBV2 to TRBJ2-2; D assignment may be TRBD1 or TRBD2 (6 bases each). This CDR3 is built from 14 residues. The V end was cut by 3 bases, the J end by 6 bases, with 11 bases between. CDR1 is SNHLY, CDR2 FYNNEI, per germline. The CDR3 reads CASSEEGVAGELFF. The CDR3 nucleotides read TGTGCCAGCAGTGAGGAGGGGGTTGCCGGGGAGCTGTTTTTT.